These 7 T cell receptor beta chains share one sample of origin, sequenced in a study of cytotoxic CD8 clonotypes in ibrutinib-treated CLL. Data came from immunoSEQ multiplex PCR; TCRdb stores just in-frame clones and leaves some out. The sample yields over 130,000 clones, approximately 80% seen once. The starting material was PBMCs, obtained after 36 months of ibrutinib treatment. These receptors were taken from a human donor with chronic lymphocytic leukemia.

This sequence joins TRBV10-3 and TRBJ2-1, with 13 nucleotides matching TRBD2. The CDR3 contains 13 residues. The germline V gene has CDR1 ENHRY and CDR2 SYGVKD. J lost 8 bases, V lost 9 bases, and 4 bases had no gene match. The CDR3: CAIGLAGADEQFF. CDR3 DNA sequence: TGTGCCATAGGACTAGCGGGAGCCGATGAGCAGTTCTTC.

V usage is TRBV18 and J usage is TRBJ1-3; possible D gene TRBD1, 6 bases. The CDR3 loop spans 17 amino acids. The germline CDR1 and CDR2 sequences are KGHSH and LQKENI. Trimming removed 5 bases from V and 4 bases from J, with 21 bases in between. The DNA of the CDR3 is TGTGCCAGCTCAAGAGCTCAGGGGTTCGTGGCGGGAAACACCATATATTTT. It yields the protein CASSRAQGFVAGNTIYF.

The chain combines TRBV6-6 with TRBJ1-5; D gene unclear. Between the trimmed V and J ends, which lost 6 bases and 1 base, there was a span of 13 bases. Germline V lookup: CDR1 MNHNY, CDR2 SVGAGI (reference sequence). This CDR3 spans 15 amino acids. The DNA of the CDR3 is TGTGCCAGCAGAGACCAAAATACGAGCAATCAGCCCCAGCATTTT. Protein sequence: CASRDQNTSNQPQHF.

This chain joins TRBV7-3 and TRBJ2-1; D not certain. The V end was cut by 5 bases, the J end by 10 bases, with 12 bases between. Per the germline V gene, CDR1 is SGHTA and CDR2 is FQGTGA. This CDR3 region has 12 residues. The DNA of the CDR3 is TGTGCCAGCAGCCTAGACACGGACGAGCAGTTCTTC. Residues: CASSLDTDEQFF.

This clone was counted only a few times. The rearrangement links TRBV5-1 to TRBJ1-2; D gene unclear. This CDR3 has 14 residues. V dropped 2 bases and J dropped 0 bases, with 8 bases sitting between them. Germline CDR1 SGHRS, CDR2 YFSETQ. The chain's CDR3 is CASSFQTSNYGYTF. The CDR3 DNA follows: TGCGCCAGCAGCTTTCAAACTTCTAACTATGGCTACACCTTC.

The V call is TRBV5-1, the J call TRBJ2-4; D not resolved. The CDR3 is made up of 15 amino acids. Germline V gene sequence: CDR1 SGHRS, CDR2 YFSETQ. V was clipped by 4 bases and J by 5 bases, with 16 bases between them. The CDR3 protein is CASSPNPGPENIQYF. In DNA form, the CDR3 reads TGCGCCAGCAGCCCGAACCCGGGTCCCGAAAACATTCAGTACTTC.

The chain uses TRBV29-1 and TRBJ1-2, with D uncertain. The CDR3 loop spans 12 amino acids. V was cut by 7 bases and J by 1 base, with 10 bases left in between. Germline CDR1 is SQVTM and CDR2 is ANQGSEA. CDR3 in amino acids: CSAIGLNYGYTF. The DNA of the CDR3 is TGCAGCGCCATAGGCCTTAACTATGGCTACACCTTC.